This T cell receptor (beta chain) emerged from a study of patients and donors after allogeneic stem cell transplantation. There are a few counts of this clonotype. Each CDR3 protein is one row after TCRdb ran MiXCR on the RT-PCR reads. The top ten clones hold 6.5% to 7.5% of a sample with about 410,000 distinct CDR3 sequences, 16% of them seen once. Material for sequencing was blood, either unsorted or a sorted T cell fraction (not recorded which). The origin of this receptor is a human donor who was either an allogeneic HSCT recipient or a stem cell or donor lymphocyte infusion donor (not recorded which). It is not recorded whose cells these are; they may come from a transplant donor.

The CDR3, as DNA: TGTGCCAGCAGCCAATTCCCGACAGGGTCCGTGGATGAGCAGTTCTTC. Its translation: CASSQFPTGSVDEQFF. The gene calls are TRBV4-2 and TRBJ2-1; 7 bases map to TRBD1. Germline V gives CDR1 LGHNA, CDR2 YNFKEQ. J gave up 8 bases and V 2 bases, and 12 bases lay outside the gene matches. The CDR3 totals 16 residues.